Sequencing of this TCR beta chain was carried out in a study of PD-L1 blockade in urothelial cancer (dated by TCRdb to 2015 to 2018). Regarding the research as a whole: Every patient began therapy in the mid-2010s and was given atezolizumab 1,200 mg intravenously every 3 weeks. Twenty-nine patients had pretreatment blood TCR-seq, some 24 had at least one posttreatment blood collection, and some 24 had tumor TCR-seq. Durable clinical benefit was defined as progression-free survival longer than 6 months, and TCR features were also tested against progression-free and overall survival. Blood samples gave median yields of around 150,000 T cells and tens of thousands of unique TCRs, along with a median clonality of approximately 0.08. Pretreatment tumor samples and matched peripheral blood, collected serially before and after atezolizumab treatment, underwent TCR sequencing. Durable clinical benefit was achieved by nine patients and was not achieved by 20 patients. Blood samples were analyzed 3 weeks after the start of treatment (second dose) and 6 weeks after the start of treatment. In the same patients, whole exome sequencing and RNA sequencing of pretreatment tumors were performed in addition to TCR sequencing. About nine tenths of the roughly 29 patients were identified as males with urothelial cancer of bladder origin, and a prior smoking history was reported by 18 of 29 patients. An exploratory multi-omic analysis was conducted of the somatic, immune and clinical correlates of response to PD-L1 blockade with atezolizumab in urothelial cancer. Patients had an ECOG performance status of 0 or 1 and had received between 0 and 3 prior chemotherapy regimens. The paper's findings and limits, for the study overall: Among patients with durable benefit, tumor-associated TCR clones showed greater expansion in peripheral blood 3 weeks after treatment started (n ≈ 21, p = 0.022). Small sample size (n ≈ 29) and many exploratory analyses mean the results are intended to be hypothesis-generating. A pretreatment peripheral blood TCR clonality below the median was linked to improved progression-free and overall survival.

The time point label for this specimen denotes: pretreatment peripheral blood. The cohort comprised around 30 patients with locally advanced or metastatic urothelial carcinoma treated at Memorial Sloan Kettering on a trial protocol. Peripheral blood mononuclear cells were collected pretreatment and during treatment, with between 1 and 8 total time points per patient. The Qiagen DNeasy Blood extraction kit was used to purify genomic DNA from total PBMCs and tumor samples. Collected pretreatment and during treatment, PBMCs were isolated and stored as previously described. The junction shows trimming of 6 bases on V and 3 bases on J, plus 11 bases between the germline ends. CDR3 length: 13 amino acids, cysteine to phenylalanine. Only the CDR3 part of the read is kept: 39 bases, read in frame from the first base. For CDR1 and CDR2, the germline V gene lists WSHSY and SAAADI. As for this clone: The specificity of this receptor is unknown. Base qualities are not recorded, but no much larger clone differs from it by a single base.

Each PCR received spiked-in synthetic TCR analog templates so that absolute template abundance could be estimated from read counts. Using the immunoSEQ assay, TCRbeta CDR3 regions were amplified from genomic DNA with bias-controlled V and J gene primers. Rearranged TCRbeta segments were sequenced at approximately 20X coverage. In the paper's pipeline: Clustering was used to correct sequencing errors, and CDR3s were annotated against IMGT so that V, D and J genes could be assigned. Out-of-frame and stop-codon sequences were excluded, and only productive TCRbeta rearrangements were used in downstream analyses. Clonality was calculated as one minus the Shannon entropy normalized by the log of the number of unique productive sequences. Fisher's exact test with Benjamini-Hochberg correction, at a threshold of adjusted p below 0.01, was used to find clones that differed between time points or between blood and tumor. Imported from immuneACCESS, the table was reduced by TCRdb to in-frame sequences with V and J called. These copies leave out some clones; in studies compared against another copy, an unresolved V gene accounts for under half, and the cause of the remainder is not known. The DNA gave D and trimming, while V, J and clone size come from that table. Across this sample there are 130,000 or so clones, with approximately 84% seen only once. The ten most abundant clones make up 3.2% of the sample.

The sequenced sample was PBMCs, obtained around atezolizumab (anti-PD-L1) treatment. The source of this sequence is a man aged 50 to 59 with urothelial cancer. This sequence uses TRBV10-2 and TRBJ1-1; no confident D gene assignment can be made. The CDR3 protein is CASSSSRDTEAFF. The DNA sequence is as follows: TGCGCCAGCAGCTCCTCCCGGGACACTGAAGCTTTCTTT.